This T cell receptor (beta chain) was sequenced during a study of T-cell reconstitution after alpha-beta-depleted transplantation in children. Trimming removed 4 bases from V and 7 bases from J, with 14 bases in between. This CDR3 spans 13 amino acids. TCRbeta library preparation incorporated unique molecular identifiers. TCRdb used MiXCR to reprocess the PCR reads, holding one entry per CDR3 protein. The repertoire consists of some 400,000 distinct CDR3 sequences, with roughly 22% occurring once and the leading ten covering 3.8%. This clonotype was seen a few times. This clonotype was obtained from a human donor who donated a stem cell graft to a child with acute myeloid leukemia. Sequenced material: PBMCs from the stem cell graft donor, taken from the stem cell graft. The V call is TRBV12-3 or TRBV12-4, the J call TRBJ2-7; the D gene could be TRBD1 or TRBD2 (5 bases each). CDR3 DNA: TGTGCCAGCAGTTCGGACTCGTCAGGGGAGCAGTACTTC. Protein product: CASSSDSSGEQYF.